This paragraph reports one TCR beta chain. This entry belongs to a study of blood T cell repertoires in COVID-19. As for the study in general: From T cells, B-cell-depleted T cells, or PBMCs came the material, which was cDNA or gDNA.

Measured with immunoSEQ multiplex PCR; TCRdb has only the in-frame clones, and not every one. The table lists 200,000 to 250,000 clones, around 87% of them singletons, with 7% to 7.5% in the top ten. The trim removed 5 bases at V and 5 bases at J, leaving 9 bases unmatched. The CDR3 runs to 15 residues. Germline CDR1 MDHEN, CDR2 SYDVKM. The specimen sequenced was PBMCs or T cells enriched from blood (not recorded which). The V call is TRBV28, the J call TRBJ2-7; 10 bases map to TRBD2. This clonotype was obtained from a man aged 25-45 years in a cohort exposed to, infected with or recovered from COVID-19 (not recorded which). CDR3 coding DNA: TGTGCCAGCAGTCCCTTAGCGGGAGGAACTCACGAGCAGTACTTC. Residues: CASSPLAGGTHEQYF. The full variable domain, with the rest looked up from reference TRBV28 and TRBJ2-7, is DVKVTQSSRYLVKRTGEKVFLECVQDMDHENMFWYRQDPGLGLRLIYFSYDVKMKEKGDIPEGYSVSREKKERFSLILESASTNQTSMYLCASSPLAGGTHEQYFGPGTRLTVT.